These 30 T cell receptor beta chains were all obtained from the same sample, sequenced in a study of blood T cell repertoires in COVID-19. Some clones are missing from TCRdb's copy, which holds only in-frame ones; the method was immunoSEQ multiplex PCR. The repertoire holds fewer than 250,000 clones, with approximately 80% as singletons. Sequenced sample: PBMCs or T cells enriched from blood (not recorded which). Source of these receptors: a woman aged 40 to 50 with acute COVID-19.

The genes are TRBV27 and TRBJ1-2; no clear D gene. Germline V gene lookup returns CDR1 MNHEY and CDR2 SMNVEV (reference sequence). Trimming pared 4 bases from V and 2 bases from J, leaving 17 bases between. The CDR3 is 16 residues long. The CDR3 is CASSYFPFDINYGYTF. The CDR3 DNA reads TGTGCCAGCAGTTACTTTCCCTTCGACATCAACTATGGCTACACCTTC.

The V and J genes are TRBV5-1 and TRBJ1-4; possibly TRBD1 for D (6 bases). Looked up from germline, CDR1 is SGHRS and CDR2 is YFSETQ. There are 17 residues in the CDR3. V was shortened by 0 bases and J by 2 bases, with 14 bases between the two germline ends. The CDR3 bases are TGCGCCAGCAGCTTGGACAGGGTGGCGGAGACTAATGAAAAACTGTTTTTT. Amino acid sequence: CASSLDRVAETNEKLFF.

The CDR3 loop is CASAYQATSGNTIYF. CDR3 bases: TGTGCCAGCGCTTATCAAGCGACCTCTGGAAACACCATATATTTT. The chain employs TRBV6-5 and TRBJ1-3; D gene unclear. Germline CDR1 MNHEY, CDR2 SVGAGI. The CDR3 contains 15 residues. Trimming removed 8 bases from V and 0 bases from J, with 14 bases in between.

This chain uses TRBV29-1 with TRBJ1-2; unclear D gene. The CDR3 runs 13 residues. CDR1 and CDR2 (germline): SQVTM, ANQGSEA. Deletions cut 1 base from V and 4 bases from J, with 10 bases between. CDR3 in amino acids: CSVEGGGGYGYTF. The DNA for the CDR3 is TGCAGCGTTGAAGGAGGAGGTGGCTATGGCTACACCTTC. Filled out from reference TRBV29-1 and TRBJ1-2, the complete variable domain reads SAVISQKPSRDICQRGTSLTIQCQVDSQVTMMFWYRQQPGQSLTLIATANQGSEATYESGFVIDKFPISRPNLTFSTLTVSNMSPEDSSIYLCSVEGGGGYGYTFGSGTRLTVV.

J is TRBJ1-1 and V is TRBV6-2 or TRBV6-3; 7 nucleotides align to TRBD1. Losses at the gene ends were 6 bases for V and 0 bases for J; bases not matched to a gene: 10. The CDR3 spans 16 residues. Per the germline V gene, CDR1 is MNHEY and CDR2 is SVGEGT. The CDR3 here is CASSPGDRGMNTEAFF. DNA of the CDR3: TGTGCCAGCAGCCCTGGGGACAGAGGTATGAACACTGAAGCTTTCTTT.

This clone was picked up one time. The chain joins TRBV3-1 (or the pseudogene TRBV3-2) to TRBJ2-1, with D uncertain. V was cut by 1 base and J by 7 bases, with 11 bases left in between. Germline V gene data show CDR1 as LGHDT and CDR2 as YNNKEL (reference sequence). The CDR3 is 14 residues long. The CDR3 sequence: CASSQGSSWNEQFF. DNA for the CDR3: TGTGCCAGCAGCCAAGGGTCGAGCTGGAATGAGCAGTTCTTC.

The chain links TRBV9 to TRBJ1-2; no clear D gene. Trimming shortened V by 4 bases and J by 4 bases, and 14 bases separated the two germline ends. The germline gives CDR1 SGDLS, CDR2 YYNGEE. The CDR3 has 14 amino acids. CDR3 nucleotides: TGTGCCAGCAGCCTCGAGGAGGGAGCCTATGGCTACACCTTC. It is translated as CASSLEEGAYGYTF.

J is TRBJ2-1 and V is TRBV2, with 8 bases fitting TRBD2. Germline values: CDR1 SNHLY, CDR2 FYNNEI. J gave up 3 bases and V 0 bases, and 7 bases lay outside the gene matches. The CDR3 has 17 residues. CDR3 in DNA: TGTGCCAGCAGTGAAGCGCTTCTAGCGGGTAACTACAATGAGCAGTTCTTC. Protein product: CASSEALLAGNYNEQFF. The whole variable domain, filled in from reference TRBV2 and TRBJ2-1, reads EPEVTQTPSHQVTQMGQEVILRCVPISNHLYFYWYRQILGQKVEFLVSFYNNEISEKSEIFDDQFSVERPDGSNFTLKIRSTKLEDSAMYFCASSEALLAGNYNEQFFGPGTRLTVL.

The rearrangement links TRBV7-8 to TRBJ2-7; 8 positions agree with TRBD1. V was pared by 4 bases and J by 1 base, with 21 bases of the junction left unmatched. Germline CDR1 SGHVS, CDR2 FQNEAQ. The CDR3 contains 20 residues. This CDR3 reads CASSSGRMGTGVRPSYEQYF. In DNA, the CDR3 is TGTGCCAGCAGCTCCGGCCGGATGGGGACAGGCGTTCGTCCGTCCTACGAGCAGTACTTC.

The J gene is TRBJ2-3, the V gene TRBV6-5; D may be TRBD1 (6 bases). This CDR3 spans 13 amino acids. Trimming shortened V by 7 bases and J by 4 bases, and 12 bases separated the two germline ends. Per germline, CDR1 MNHEY and CDR2 SVGAGI. The CDR3 bases are TGTGCCAGCACCCCCCAGGGGTCAGATACGCAGTATTTT. Amino acids: CASTPQGSDTQYF.

The chain carries TRBV7-9 and TRBJ1-1; D remains unclear. Per the germline V gene, CDR1 is SEHNR and CDR2 is FQNEAQ (reference sequence). This CDR3 is built from 12 residues. V lost 4 bases and J 5 bases, leaving 8 bases between the germline ends. CDR3 nucleotides: TGTGCCAGCAGCTCACTTTTGACTGAAGCTTTCTTT. Residues: CASSSLLTEAFF.

The V and J genes are TRBV29-1 and TRBJ2-7, with 7 bases aligning to TRBD1. The CDR3 spans 15 residues. V lost 3 bases, J lost 3 bases, and 11 bases stayed unmatched. In germline, CDR1 is SQVTM, CDR2 ANQGSEA. CDR3 DNA: TGCAGCGTTGAGGGCCCGCGACAGGGATTCTACGAGCAGTACTTC. The encoded protein is CSVEGPRQGFYEQYF.

The V and J genes are TRBV10-1 and TRBJ1-1; D remains ambiguous. CDR1 is WNHNN, CDR2 SYGVQD, per germline (reference sequence). The V end lost 0 bases, the J end lost 3 bases, and 11 bases lay between the germline ends. The CDR3 length is 15 residues. The CDR3 region is CASSESGSRYTEAFF. CDR3 in DNA: TGCGCCAGCAGTGAGTCGGGTTCGAGGTACACTGAAGCTTTCTTT.

The genes are TRBV9 and TRBJ2-3, with a possible D match to TRBD2 (5 bases). Germline assignment: CDR1 SGDLS and CDR2 YYNGEE. The germline V and J ends were trimmed by 1 base and 4 bases, with 16 bases remaining between them. CDR3 length: 16 residues. The CDR3 nucleotides read TGTGCCAGCAGCGTACTTAGCGAACTAGTAGCAGATACGCAGTATTTT. This encodes CASSVLSELVADTQYF.

V usage is TRBV18 and J usage is TRBJ2-2, with 10 bases fitting TRBD1. V lost 5 bases, J lost 3 bases, and 6 bases stayed unmatched. This CDR3 comprises 16 residues. Germline CDR1 and CDR2: KGHSH and LQKENI. Here the CDR3 DNA reads TGTGCCAGCTCAACCAGAGGGACAGGGGACACCGGGGAGCTGTTTTTT. Translation gives CASSTRGTGDTGELFF.

The chain links TRBV7-9 to TRBJ1-3; D unresolved. Germline assignment: CDR1 SEHNR and CDR2 FQNEAQ (reference sequence). The CDR3 spans 12 residues. With 11 bases removed from V and 7 bases from J, the gap between germline ends came to 15 bases. The CDR3 bases are TGTGCCTCCACGGGGAGCGGCAACACCATATATTTT. It encodes CASTGSGNTIYF. Filled out from reference TRBV7-9 and TRBJ1-3, the complete variable domain reads DTGVSQNPRHKITKRGQNVTFRCDPISEHNRLYWYRQTLGQGPEFLTYFQNEAQLEKSRLLSDRFSAERPKGSFSTLEIQRTEQGDSAMYLCASTGSGNTIYFGEGSWLTVV.

The J gene is TRBJ1-1, the V gene TRBV28, with D maybe TRBD1 (6 bases). The CDR3 spans 13 residues. Per the germline V gene, CDR1 is MDHEN and CDR2 is SYDVKM. V was shortened by 10 bases and J by 3 bases, with 15 bases between the two germline ends. The CDR3 is CAIFTGRDTEAFF. The CDR3 DNA follows: TGTGCCATCTTTACAGGGAGGGACACTGAAGCTTTCTTT.

The chain uses TRBV5-1 and TRBJ2-3; D perhaps matches TRBD2 (5 bases). There are 15 residues in the CDR3. Trimming removed 0 bases from V and 2 bases from J, with 10 bases in between. Germline V gene sequence: CDR1 SGHRS, CDR2 YFSETQ. The CDR3, as DNA: TGCGCCAGCAGCTTGGCCTCAGCGGCCACAGATACGCAGTATTTT. Encoded protein: CASSLASAATDTQYF.

This sequence joins TRBV19 and TRBJ1-5; D is possibly TRBD1 (5 bases). Germline V gene sequence: CDR1 LNHDA, CDR2 SQIVND (reference sequence). The CDR3 has 16 amino acids. The ends were cut back, 3 bases at V and 1 base at J, with 13 bases in the middle. The CDR3 loop is CASSIMGGVSNQPQHF. CDR3 DNA: TGTGCCAGTAGTATCATGGGGGGGGTGAGCAATCAGCCCCAGCATTTT.

This chain connects TRBV30 to TRBJ1-5; 9 nucleotides match TRBD1. V dropped 5 bases and J dropped 5; count of bases not matched to a gene: 4. CDR3 length: 13 residues. CDR1 is GTSNPN and CDR2 is SVGIG in the germline V gene (reference sequence). The CDR3: CAWDTGGHQPQHF. In DNA form, the CDR3 reads TGTGCCTGGGATACAGGGGGCCATCAGCCCCAGCATTTT.

V gene TRBV7-2 combines with J gene TRBJ1-3, with TRBD1 matching over 7 bases. The CDR3 has 18 residues. From germline, CDR1 is SGHTA and CDR2 FQGNSA. With V trimmed by 2 bases and J by 1 base, 11 bases remained unmatched. CDR3 coding DNA: TGTGCCAGCAGCTTATCTAGGGGGGACAGTATTTCTGGAAACACCATATATTTT. Translating it yields CASSLSRGDSISGNTIYF.

The V call is TRBV25-1, the J call TRBJ2-7, with D hard to call. CDR3 length: 11 amino acids. Trimming shortened V by 6 bases and J by 4 bases, and 7 bases separated the two germline ends. The germline V gene has CDR1 MGHDK and CDR2 SYGVNS. CDR3 protein: CASRARYEQYF. CDR3 in DNA: TGTGCCAGCAGAGCTCGTTACGAGCAGTACTTC.

V usage is TRBV4-1 and J usage is TRBJ2-7; tentatively, D is TRBD1 or TRBD2 (5 bases each). The germline V gene encodes CDR1 MGHRA and CDR2 YSYEKL. The V end lost 5 bases, the J end lost 4 bases, and 15 bases lay between the germline ends. This CDR3 spans 14 amino acids. The CDR3 nucleotides are TGCGCCAGCAGCGAAGCGGACATGGGATACGAGCAGTACTTC. It specifies CASSEADMGYEQYF.

The J gene is TRBJ1-1, the V gene TRBV5-4; TRBD1 agrees at 10 bases. The ends lost 0 bases at V and 4 bases at J; junction bases unmatched: 15. Germline V gene data show CDR1 as SGHNT and CDR2 as YYREEE (reference sequence). This CDR3 is built from 19 residues. Here the CDR3 reads CASSLAKAGTGALVTEAFF. The CDR3 DNA follows: TGTGCCAGCAGCTTGGCCAAGGCAGGGACAGGGGCTCTCGTCACTGAAGCTTTCTTT.

V usage is TRBV2 and J usage is TRBJ2-1, with 11 bases matching TRBD2. Losses at the gene ends were 7 bases for V and 8 bases for J; bases not matched to a gene: 7. This CDR3 spans 14 amino acids. Germline V gene data show CDR1 as SNHLY and CDR2 as FYNNEI. The CDR3 coding sequence is TGTGCCAGCAAAGCCGGACTAGCGGGCCATGAGCAGTTCTTC. It translates to CASKAGLAGHEQFF.

This clone was observed at least ten times. The rearrangement links TRBV19 to TRBJ2-5; 8 bases map to TRBD2. V dropped 3 bases and J dropped 3; count of bases not matched to a gene: 3. The CDR3 has 14 amino acids. Germline assignment: CDR1 LNHDA and CDR2 SQIVND (reference sequence). CDR3 in amino acids: CASSIYSGEETQYF. For the CDR3, the DNA is TGTGCCAGTAGTATTTATAGCGGGGAAGAGACCCAGTACTTC.

This clone was seen a single time. V is TRBV6-5 and J is TRBJ1-1; 11 bases fit TRBD1. The CDR3 spans 14 residues. Germline-derived CDR1 and CDR2 are MNHEY and SVGAGI. V lost 5 bases, J lost 5 bases, and 4 bases stayed unmatched. CDR3 bases: TGTGCCAGCAGTCATAGGGACAGGGGGACTGAAGCTTTCTTT. Its protein is CASSHRDRGTEAFF.

As for this clone: At one of its ends the junction is not consistent with the germline gene, which may arise from a read error. The chain couples TRBV7-2 to TRBJ2-7, with a possible D match to TRBD1 (6 bases). The CDR3 sequence is 13 residues long. Per germline, CDR1 SGHTA and CDR2 FQGNSA. As DNA, the CDR3 is TGTGCCAGCAGCCCTCGCTCAGGGGATAAACTTGACTTC. Its protein is CASSPRSGDKLDF. The full variable domain, its missing parts supplied by reference TRBV7-2 and TRBJ2-7, is GAGVSQSPSNKVTEKGKDVELRCDPISGHTALYWYRQSLGQGLEFLIYFQGNSAPDKSGLPSDRFSAERTGGSVSTLTIQRTQQEDSAVYLCASSPRSGDKLDFGPGTRLTVT.

The chain carries TRBV29-1 and TRBJ2-3; D may be TRBD2 (5 bases). Germline CDR1 reads SQVTM; CDR2 reads ANQGSEA. The ends were cut back, 6 bases at V and 1 base at J, with 11 bases in the middle. This CDR3 contains 13 residues. CDR3 residues: CSVRLGGTDTQYF. The CDR3 DNA follows: TGCAGCGTGAGACTGGGAGGCACAGATACGCAGTATTTT.

The V and J genes are TRBV6-2 or TRBV6-3 and TRBJ2-2; D might be TRBD1 (6 bases). The CDR3 is made up of 14 amino acids. Looked up from germline, CDR1 is MNHEY and CDR2 is SVGEGT. With 5 bases removed from V and 4 bases from J, the gap between germline ends came to 11 bases. DNA of the CDR3: TGTGCCAGCAGTCGCGACAGGTCCACCGGGGAGCTGTTTTTT. Its translation: CASSRDRSTGELFF.